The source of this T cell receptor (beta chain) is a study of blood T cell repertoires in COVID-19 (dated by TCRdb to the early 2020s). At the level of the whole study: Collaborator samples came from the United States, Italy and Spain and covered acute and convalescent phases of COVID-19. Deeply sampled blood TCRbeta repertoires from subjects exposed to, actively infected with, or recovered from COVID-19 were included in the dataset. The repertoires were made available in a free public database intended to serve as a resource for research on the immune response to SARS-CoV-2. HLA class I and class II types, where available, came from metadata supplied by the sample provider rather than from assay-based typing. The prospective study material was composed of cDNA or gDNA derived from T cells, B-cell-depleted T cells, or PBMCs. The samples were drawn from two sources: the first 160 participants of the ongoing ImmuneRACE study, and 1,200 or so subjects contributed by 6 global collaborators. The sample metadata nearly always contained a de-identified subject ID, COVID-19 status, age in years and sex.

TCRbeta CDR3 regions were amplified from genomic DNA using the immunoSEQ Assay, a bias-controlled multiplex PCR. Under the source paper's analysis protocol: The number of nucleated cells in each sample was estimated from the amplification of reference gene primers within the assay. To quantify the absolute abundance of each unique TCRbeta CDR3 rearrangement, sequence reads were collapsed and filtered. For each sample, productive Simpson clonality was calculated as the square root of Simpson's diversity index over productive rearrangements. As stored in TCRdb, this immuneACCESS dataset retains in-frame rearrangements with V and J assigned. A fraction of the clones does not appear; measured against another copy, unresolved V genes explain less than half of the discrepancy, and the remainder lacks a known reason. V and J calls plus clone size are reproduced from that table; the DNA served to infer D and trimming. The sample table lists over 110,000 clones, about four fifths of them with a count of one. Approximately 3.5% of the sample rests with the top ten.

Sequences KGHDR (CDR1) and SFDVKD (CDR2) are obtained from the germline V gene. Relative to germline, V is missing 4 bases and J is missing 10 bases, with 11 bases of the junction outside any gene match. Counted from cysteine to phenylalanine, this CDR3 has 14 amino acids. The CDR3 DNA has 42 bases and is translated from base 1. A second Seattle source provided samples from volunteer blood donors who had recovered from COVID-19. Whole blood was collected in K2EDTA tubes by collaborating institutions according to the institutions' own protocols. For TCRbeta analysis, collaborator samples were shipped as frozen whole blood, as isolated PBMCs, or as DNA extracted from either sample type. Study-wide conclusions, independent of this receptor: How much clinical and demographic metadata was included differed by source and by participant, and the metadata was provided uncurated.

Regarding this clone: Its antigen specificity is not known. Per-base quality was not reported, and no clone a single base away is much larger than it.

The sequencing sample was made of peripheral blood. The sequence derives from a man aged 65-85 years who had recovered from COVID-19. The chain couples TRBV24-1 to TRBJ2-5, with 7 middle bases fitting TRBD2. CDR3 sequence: CATSEPQRGAGQYF. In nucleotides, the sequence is TGTGCCACCAGTGAGCCTCAGCGGGGCGCCGGCCAGTACTTC.